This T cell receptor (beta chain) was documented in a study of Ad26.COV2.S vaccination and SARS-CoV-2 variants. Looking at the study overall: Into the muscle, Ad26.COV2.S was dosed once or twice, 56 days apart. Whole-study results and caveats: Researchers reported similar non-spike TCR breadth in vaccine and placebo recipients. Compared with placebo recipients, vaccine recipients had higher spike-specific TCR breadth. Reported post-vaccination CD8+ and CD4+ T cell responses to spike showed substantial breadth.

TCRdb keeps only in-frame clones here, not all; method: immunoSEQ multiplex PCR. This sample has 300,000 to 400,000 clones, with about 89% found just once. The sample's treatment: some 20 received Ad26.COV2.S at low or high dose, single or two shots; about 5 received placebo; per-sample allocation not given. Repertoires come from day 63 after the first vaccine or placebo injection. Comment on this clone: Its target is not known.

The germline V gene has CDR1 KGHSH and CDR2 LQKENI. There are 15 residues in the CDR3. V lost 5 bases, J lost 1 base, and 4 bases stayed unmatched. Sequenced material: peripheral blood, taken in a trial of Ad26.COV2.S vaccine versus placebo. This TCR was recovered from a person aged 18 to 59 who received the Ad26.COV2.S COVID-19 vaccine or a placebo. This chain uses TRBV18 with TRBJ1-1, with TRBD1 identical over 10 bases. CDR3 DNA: TGTGCCAGCTCAGGCCGACAGGGGGCGAACACTGAAGCTTTCTTT. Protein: CASSGRQGANTEAFF.